What follows are 7 T cell receptor beta chains derived from one specimen sequenced in a study of T cell responses to AZD1222 COVID-19 vaccine. Only in-frame clones appear in the TCRdb table, and some are missing; sequencing was by immunoSEQ multiplex PCR. The sample shows 110,000 to 150,000 clones, around 92% of them seen only once. The input for sequencing was peripheral blood, taken 28 days after the second AZD1222 dose. All receptors come from an adult who received the AZD1222 COVID-19 vaccine.

The CDR3 nucleotides are TGTGCCAGCAGTAAGGACAGGGCGAACACTGAAGCTTTCTTT. Translating gives CASSKDRANTEAFF. The genes are TRBV28 and TRBJ1-1, with 8 bases aligning to TRBD1. The CDR3 sequence is 14 residues long. The V segment lost 5 bases and the J segment 1 base; nucleotides outside the gene matches: 3. Germline V gene lookup returns CDR1 MDHEN and CDR2 SYDVKM. Full variable domain (outside the CDR3, taken from reference TRBV28 and TRBJ1-1): DVKVTQSSRYLVKRTGEKVFLECVQDMDHENMFWYRQDPGLGLRLIYFSYDVKMKEKGDIPEGYSVSREKKERFSLILESASTNQTSMYLCASSKDRANTEAFFGQGTRLTVV.

The chain combines TRBV7-8 with TRBJ2-1; 7 bases are shared with TRBD2. V was pared by 7 bases and J by 7 bases, with 7 bases of the junction left unmatched. CDR3 size: 13 residues. Germline-derived CDR1 and CDR2 are SGHVS and FQNEAQ. CDR3 in DNA: TGTGCCAGCAACCAACTAGCGTATAATGAGCAGTTCTTC. The encoded protein is CASNQLAYNEQFF.

V usage is TRBV25-1 and J usage is TRBJ2-3; TRBD2 matches at 9 bases. After removal of 7 bases from V and 7 bases from J, the junction contained 6 bases not matched to a gene. The CDR3 has 13 amino acids. CDR1 and CDR2 from the germline V gene are MGHDK and SYGVNS. The CDR3 is CASTLAGVNTQYF. DNA of the CDR3: TGTGCCAGCACTTTAGCGGGAGTGAATACGCAGTATTTT.

Concerning this clone itself: In the same sample, other DNA sequences code for this CDR3. The genes are TRBV24-1 and TRBJ1-2; 9 nucleotides line up with TRBD1. There are 15 residues in the CDR3. The V and J ends lost 4 bases and 2 bases, in that order; junction bases with no gene match: 4. The V gene's germline CDR1 is KGHDR and CDR2 SFDVKD. CDR3 residues: CATSDPGQGNYGYTF. CDR3 in DNA: TGTGCCACCAGTGACCCCGGACAGGGGAACTATGGCTACACCTTC.

This chain connects TRBV6-5 to TRBJ1-3; D is unresolved. This CDR3 contains 11 residues. V was clipped by 2 bases and J by 6 bases, with 2 bases between them. The germline V gene encodes CDR1 MNHEY and CDR2 SVGAGI. CDR3 sequence (DNA): TGTGCCAGCAGTTACGAAAACACCATATATTTT. Amino acids: CASSYENTIYF.

This clone was counted a single time. V and J are TRBV11-1 and TRBJ2-5, with 9 nucleotides matching TRBD1. Germline V gene data show CDR1 as SGHAT and CDR2 as FQDESV (reference sequence). The CDR3 is 14 amino acids. Trimming at V came to 5 bases and at J to 5 bases, leaving 6 bases not matched to a gene. The CDR3 loop reads CASSPRTGVETQYF. CDR3 DNA: TGTGCCAGCAGCCCAAGGACAGGGGTCGAGACCCAGTACTTC. The whole variable domain, filled in from reference TRBV11-1 and TRBJ2-5, reads EAEVAQSPRYKITEKSQAVAFWCDPISGHATLYWYRQILGQGPELLVQFQDESVVDDSQLPKDRFSAERLKGVDSTLKIQPAELGDSAMYLCASSPRTGVETQYFGPGTRLLVL.

The genes are TRBV5-1 and TRBJ1-5, with D possibly being TRBD1 (6 bases). CDR3 size: 15 residues. V was pared by 0 bases and J by 3 bases, with 10 bases between. The V gene's germline CDR1 is SGHRS and CDR2 YFSETQ. The CDR3 spells CASSLVGGANQPQHF. In DNA, the CDR3 is TGCGCCAGCAGCTTGGTAGGGGGGGCCAATCAGCCCCAGCATTTT.